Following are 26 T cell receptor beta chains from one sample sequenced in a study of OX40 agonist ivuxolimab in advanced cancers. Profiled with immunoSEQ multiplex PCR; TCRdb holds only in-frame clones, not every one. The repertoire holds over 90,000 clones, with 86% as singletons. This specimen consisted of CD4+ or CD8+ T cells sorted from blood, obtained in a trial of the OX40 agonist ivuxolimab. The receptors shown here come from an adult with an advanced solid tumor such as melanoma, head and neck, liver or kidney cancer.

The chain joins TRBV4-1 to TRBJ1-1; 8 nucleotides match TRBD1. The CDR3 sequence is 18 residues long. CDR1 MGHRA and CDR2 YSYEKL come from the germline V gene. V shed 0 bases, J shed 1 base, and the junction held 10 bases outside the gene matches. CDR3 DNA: TGCGCCAGCAGCCAAGATCGTATCAGCACAGGGGGGAACACTGAAGCTTTCTTT. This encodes CASSQDRISTGGNTEAFF.

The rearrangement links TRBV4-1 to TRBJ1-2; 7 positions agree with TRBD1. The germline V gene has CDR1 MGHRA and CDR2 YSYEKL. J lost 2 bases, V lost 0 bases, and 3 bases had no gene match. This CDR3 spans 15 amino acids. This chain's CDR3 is CASSQDRGKNYGYTF. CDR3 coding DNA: TGCGCCAGCAGCCAAGACAGGGGGAAGAACTATGGCTACACCTTC.

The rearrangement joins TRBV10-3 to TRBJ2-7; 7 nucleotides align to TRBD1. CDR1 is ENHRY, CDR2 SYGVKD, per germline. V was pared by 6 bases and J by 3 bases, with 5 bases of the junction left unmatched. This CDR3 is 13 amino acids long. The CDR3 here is CAIRGQEHYEQYF. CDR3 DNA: TGTGCCATCAGAGGACAGGAACACTACGAGCAGTACTTC.

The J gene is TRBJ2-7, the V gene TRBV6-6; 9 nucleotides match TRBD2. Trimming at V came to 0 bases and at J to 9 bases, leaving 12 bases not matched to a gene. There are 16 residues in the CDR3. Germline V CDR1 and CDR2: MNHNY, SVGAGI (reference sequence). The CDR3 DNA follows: TGTGCCAGCAGTTACTCTAGCGGGGGCCCTGAGAGAGCGCAGTACTTC. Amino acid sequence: CASSYSSGGPERAQYF.

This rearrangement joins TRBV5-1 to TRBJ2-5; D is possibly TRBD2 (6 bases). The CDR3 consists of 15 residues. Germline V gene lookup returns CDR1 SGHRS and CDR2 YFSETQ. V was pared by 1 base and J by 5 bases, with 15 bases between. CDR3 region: CASSLRGGQGETQYF. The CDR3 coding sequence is TGCGCCAGCAGCTTGAGGGGAGGTCAGGGTGAGACCCAGTACTTC.

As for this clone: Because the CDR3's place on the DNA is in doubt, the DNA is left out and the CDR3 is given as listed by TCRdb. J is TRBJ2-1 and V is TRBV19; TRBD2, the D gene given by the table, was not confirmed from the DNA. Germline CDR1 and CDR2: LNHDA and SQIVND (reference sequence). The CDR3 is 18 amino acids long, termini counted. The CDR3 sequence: CASILARRREDLYNEQFF.

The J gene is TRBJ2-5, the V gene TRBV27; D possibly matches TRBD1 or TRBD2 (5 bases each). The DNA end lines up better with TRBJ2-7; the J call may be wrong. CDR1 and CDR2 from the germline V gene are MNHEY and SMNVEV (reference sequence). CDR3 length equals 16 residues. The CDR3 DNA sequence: TGTGCCAGCAGTCAGCCGGCGGGTAGGGGATTCTACGAGCAGTACTTC. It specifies CASSQPAGRGFYEQYF.

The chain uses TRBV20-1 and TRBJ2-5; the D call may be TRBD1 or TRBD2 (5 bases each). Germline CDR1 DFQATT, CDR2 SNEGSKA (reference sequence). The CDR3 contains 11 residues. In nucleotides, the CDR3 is TGCAGCACCCCGAGGGGTGAGACCCAGTACTTC. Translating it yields CSTPRGETQYF.

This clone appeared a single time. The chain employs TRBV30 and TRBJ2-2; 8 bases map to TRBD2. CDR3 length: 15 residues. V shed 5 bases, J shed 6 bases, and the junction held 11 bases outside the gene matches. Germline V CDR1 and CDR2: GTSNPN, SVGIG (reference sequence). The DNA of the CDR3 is TGTGCCTGGGGACTCGTAGGCGGGGGGCCCGGGGAGCTGTTTTTT. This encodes CAWGLVGGGPGELFF.

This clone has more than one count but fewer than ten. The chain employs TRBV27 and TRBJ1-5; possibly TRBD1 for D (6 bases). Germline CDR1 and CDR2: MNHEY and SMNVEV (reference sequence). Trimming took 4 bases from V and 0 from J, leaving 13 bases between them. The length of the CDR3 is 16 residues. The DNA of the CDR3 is TGTGCCAGCAGTTCAACCCGGACAGCTAGCAATCAGCCCCAGCATTTT. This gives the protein CASSSTRTASNQPQHF.

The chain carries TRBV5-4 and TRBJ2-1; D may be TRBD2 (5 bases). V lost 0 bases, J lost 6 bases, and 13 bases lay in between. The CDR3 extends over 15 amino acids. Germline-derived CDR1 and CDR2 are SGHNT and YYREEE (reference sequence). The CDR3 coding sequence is TGTGCCAGCAGCTTGGTGGGAGAAGCTTTCAATGAGCAGTTCTTC. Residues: CASSLVGEAFNEQFF.

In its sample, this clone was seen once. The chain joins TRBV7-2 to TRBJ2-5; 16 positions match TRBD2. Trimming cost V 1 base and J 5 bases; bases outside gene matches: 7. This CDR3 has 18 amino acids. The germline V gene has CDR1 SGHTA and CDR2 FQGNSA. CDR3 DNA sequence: TGTGCCAGCAGCTTAGGGGGGACTAGCGGGAGGGCCCTGGAGACCCAGTACTTC. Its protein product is CASSLGGTSGRALETQYF. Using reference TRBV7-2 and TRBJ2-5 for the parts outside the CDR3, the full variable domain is GAGVSQSPSNKVTEKGKDVELRCDPISGHTALYWYRQSLGQGLEFLIYFQGNSAPDKSGLPSDRFSAERTGGSVSTLTIQRTQQEDSAVYLCASSLGGTSGRALETQYFGPGTRLLVL.

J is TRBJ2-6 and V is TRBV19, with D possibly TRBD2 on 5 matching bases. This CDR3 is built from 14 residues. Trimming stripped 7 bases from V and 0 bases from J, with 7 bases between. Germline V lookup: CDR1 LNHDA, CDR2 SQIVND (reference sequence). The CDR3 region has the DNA TGTGCCAGTACGGAGGCCTCTGGGGCCAACGTCCTGACTTTC. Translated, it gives CASTEASGANVLTF.

The CDR3 loop is CADQGGSNTGELFF. The CDR3 region has the DNA TGTGCCGACCAAGGGGGATCGAACACCGGGGAGCTGTTTTTT. The chain employs TRBV6-4 and TRBJ2-2, with D maybe TRBD1 (6 bases). Trimming shortened V by 11 bases and J by 0 bases, and 13 bases separated the two germline ends. Per germline, CDR1 MRHNA and CDR2 SNTAGT. CDR3 length: 14 amino acids.

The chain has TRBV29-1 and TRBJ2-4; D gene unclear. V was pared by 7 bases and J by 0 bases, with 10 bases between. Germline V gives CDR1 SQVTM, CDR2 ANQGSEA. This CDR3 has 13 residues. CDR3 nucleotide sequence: TGCAGCGCGTACGATGTAGCCAAAAACATTCAGTACTTC. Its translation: CSAYDVAKNIQYF.

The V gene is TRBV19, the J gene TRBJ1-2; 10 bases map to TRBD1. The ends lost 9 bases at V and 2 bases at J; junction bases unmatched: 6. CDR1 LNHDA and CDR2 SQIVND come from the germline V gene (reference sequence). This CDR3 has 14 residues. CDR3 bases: TGTGCCAGCCCTGACAGGGGGCTGAACTATGGCTACACCTTC. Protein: CASPDRGLNYGYTF.

The CDR3 bases are TGTGCCAGCAGCTTCCCGGGGGGGGCGACGCAGTATTTT. Protein sequence: CASSFPGGATQYF. V is TRBV11-2 and J is TRBJ2-3; TRBD2 matches 8 bases. The CDR3 extends over 13 amino acids. CDR1 and CDR2 from the germline V gene are SGHAT and FQNNGV. After removal of 3 bases from V and 9 bases from J, the junction contained 5 bases not matched to a gene.

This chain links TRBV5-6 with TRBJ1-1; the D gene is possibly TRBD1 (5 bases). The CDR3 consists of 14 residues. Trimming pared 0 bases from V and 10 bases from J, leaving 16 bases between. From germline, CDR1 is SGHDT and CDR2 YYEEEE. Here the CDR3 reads CASSLAGGGFAAFF. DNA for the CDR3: TGTGCCAGCAGCTTGGCCGGGGGTGGTTTTGCAGCTTTCTTT.

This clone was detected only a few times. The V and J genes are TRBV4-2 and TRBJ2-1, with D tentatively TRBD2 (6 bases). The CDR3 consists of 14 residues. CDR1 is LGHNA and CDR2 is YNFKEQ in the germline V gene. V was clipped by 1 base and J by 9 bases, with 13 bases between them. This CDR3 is CASSQVGGRSEQFF. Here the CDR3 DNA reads TGTGCCAGCAGCCAAGTAGGAGGGAGAAGTGAGCAGTTCTTC.

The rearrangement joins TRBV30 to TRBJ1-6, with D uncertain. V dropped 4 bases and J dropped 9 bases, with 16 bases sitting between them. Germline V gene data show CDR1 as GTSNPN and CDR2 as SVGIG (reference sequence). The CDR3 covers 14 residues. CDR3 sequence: CAWNNSPVGSPLHF. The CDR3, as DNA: TGTGCCTGGAACAACAGCCCAGTAGGTTCACCCCTCCACTTT.

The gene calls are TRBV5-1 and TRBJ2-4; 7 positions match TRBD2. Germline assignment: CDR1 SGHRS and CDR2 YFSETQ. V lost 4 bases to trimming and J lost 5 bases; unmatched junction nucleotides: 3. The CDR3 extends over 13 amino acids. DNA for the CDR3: TGCGCCAGCAGCGCGGGACTACAAAACATTCAGTACTTC. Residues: CASSAGLQNIQYF.

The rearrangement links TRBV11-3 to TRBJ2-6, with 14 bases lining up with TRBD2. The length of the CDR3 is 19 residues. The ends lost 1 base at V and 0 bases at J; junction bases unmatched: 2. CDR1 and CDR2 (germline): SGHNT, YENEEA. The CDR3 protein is CASSLAGTSGSSGANVLTF. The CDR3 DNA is TGTGCCAGCAGCTTAGCCGGGACTAGCGGGAGCTCTGGGGCCAACGTCCTGACTTTC.

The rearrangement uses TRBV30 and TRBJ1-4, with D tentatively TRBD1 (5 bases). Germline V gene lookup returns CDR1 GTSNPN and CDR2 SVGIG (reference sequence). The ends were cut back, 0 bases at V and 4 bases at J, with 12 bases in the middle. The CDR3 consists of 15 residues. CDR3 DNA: TGTGCCTGGAGTGTCGCCGGGACCCTTAATGAAAAACTGTTTTTT. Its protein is CAWSVAGTLNEKLFF. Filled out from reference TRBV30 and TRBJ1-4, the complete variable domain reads SQTIHQWPATLVQPVGSPLSLECTVEGTSNPNLYWYRQAAGRGLQLLFYSVGIGQISSEVPQNLSASRPQDRQFILSSKKLLLSDSGFYLCAWSVAGTLNEKLFFGSGTQLSVL.

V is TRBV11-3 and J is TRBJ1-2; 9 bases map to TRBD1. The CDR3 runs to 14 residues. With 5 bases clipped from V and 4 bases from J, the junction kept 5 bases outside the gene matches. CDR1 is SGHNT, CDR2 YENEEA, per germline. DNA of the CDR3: TGTGCCAGCAGCATACCGGGACAGGGCTATGGCTACACCTTC. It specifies CASSIPGQGYGYTF.

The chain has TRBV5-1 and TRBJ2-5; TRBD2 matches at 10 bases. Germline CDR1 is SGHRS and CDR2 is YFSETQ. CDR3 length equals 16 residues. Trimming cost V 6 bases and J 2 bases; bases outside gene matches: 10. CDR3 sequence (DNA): TGCGCCAGCAATATGGGGGCTAGCGGGGGACAAGAGACCCAGTACTTC. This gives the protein CASNMGASGGQETQYF.

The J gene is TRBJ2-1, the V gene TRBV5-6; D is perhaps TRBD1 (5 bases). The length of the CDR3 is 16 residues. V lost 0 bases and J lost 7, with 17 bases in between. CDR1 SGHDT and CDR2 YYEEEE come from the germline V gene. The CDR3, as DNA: TGTGCCAGCAGCTTGGCTGGGGCCACCTTCATAAATGAGCAGTTCTTC. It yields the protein CASSLAGATFINEQFF.